The sequence of this T cell receptor (beta chain) was determined in a study of Graves' ophthalmopathy and Graves' hyperthyroidism (dated by TCRdb to 2016 to 2019). General notes on the study: Stable hyperthyroidism was defined as no progression to ophthalmopathy within 18 months of follow-up. After sampling, hyperthyroidism patients received methimazole starting at 30 mg daily, and ophthalmopathy patients received high-dose intravenous methylprednisolone. In about 6 hyperthyroidism patients, the T-cell repertoire of thyroid tissue was compared with the T-cell repertoire of blood. To explore V-J signatures that distinguish ophthalmopathy from hyperthyroidism, a discovery set of about a hundred patients was enrolled, made up of 43 with ophthalmopathy and 57 with stable hyperthyroidism. TCR beta repertoire signatures were used to distinguish Graves' ophthalmopathy from Graves' hyperthyroidism and to predict progression to ophthalmopathy. In total, around 130 blood samples were TCR-sequenced: under 45 ophthalmopathy, around 75 hyperthyroidism and some 17 hyperthyroidism-to-ophthalmopathy patients. The independent validation cohort included about 19 hyperthyroidism patients plus 17 patients who later progressed from hyperthyroidism to ophthalmopathy.

This clonotype was observed many times. It has no known antigen specificity. Within one base of it there is no much larger clone, and no base qualities were kept. The germline V end is reduced by 3 bases and the J end by 4 bases; junction bases left unmatched: 12. Based on the germline V gene, the CDR1 and CDR2 sequences are SGHTS and YDEGEE. The CDR3 contains 16 residues, cysteine and phenylalanine counted. Here the CDR3 DNA is all that survives: 48 bases in frame from base 1. For repertoire sequencing, TCR beta CDR3 regions were amplified from RNA transcripts. The first round of RT-PCR was done with HTBI primers and the Qiagen OneStep RT-PCR kit, and was followed by a second round of multiplex PCR, then size selection and purification. The libraries underwent paired-end sequencing with 100 bp reads on an Illumina HiSeq2000. For the original study's pipeline: SOAPnuke was used for read processing, and reads with adapters, uncalled bases, a mean Phred below 15, or no exact constant-primer or identifier match were discarded. COPE v1.2.5 was used to merge high-quality paired reads. Each unique nucleotide sequence was defined as a clonotype, and clonotypes were aligned to IMGT TRB V, D and J references with MiTCR v1.1. Only V-J combinations with frequency above 0.0001 were analysed, covering over 98% of repertoires. A TCR clonal expansion and chaos score per V-J combination was defined as the ratio of F50 clonal expansion to chaos observed in the TCRdist matrix. Features were reduced by Welch's t-statistics and random forest to approximately 12 V-J combinations, which fed a naive Bayes classifier. Thyroid-blood repertoire similarity was quantified with the Morisita-Horn index. The public reads were quality trimmed at Q25 with fastp and then assembled into clones with MiXCR by TCRdb, keeping productive beta chains. Each entry merges the rows of one CDR3 protein and shows their most common DNA and genes. The V and J calls shown here were made by TCRdb, not taken from the authors' results. The sample includes around 1,200,000 distinct CDR3 sequences, with roughly 35% observed a single time. The biggest ten clones account for more than 9.5% of the sample.

What the study reported, not specific to this receptor: In validation, the model predicted ophthalmopathy progression with about 71% sensitivity and about 73% specificity; eleven to twelve predicted patients were CT-confirmed with GO in a median of around 6.5 months. The 13-signature model separated ophthalmopathy from stable hyperthyroidism with 85% to 90% sensitivity and 81.08% specificity in cross-validation, and 80%/75% in the test set. Most expanded thyroid clonotypes with frequency above 0.001 were also detected in blood, suggesting blood repertoires may reflect the thyroid immune response. No statistical method was used to set the sample size in advance, and the investigators knew which group each participant was assigned to.

Hyperthyroidism patients were newly diagnosed, were aged 18 to 65 years, and had a disease duration under 2 months. Patients were excluded if they had other autoimmune diseases, uncontrolled infections, pregnancy or lactation. Clinical symptoms, serum thyroxine, TRAb, thyroid ultrasound and orbital computed tomography formed the basis of the diagnosis. Total RNA was extracted using Trizol reagent, and RNA quality was checked on an Agilent 2100 Bioanalyzer. The receptor chain draws on TRBV5-8 and TRBJ2-7, with 8 bases aligning to TRBD1. This TCR was sampled from an adult man with Graves' hyperthyroidism. Source material: peripheral blood or thyroid tissue (not recorded which). Here is the DNA: TGTGCCAGCAGCTACCGTTCAGGGGGCGTTGGGTACGAGCAGTACTTC. The translation is CASSYRSGGVGYEQYF.